This paragraph reports one T cell receptor (beta chain). The antigen remains unidentified. The V gene's germline CDR1 is ENHRY and CDR2 SYGVKD. There are 14 residues in the CDR3. The V and J ends lost 0 bases and 6 bases, in that order; junction bases with no gene match: 2. 13 Jbeta primers and 60 Vbeta primers were used for the PCR. Clones were read by immunoSEQ multiplex PCR, and TCRdb kept only the in-frame ones, dropping some. The profile covers some 130,000 clones, with 60% to 85% appearing a single time and less than 2% taken by the ten largest. The sample is drawn from a study of cytomegalovirus exposure and HLA in healthy donors. Points from the study as a whole: The study dropped some indistinguishable V segments, TRBV6-2 and TRBV6-3 among them.

V usage is TRBV10-3 and J usage is TRBJ2-1; TRBD1 agrees at 7 bases. The receptor was derived from a woman aged 40 to 49 in good health and CMV-seronegative. Sequencing was carried out using PBMCs. Here the CDR3 reads CAISESGTVNEQFF. CDR3 DNA: TGTGCCATCAGTGAGTCCGGGACAGTCAATGAGCAGTTCTTC.